The 30 T cell receptor beta chains below were found in one sample sequenced in a study of blood T cells in healthy people across ages. It was with a sample-barcoded 5' primer and a J-beta primer mix that a second PCR of roughly 7 to 12 cycles was run. TCRdb used MiXCR to reprocess the 5' RACE reads, holding one entry per CDR3 protein. The data contain 750,000 to 950,000 distinct CDR3 sequences, more than 25% of them singletons. This sample also belongs to another study, concerning T cells of mothers and their children.

Input material: blood. The source is a boy aged 10-17 years in good health.

This CDR3 is CASSLVRDASGANVLTF. The CDR3 coding sequence is TGTGCCAGCAGCTTAGTTCGTGACGCCTCTGGGGCCAACGTCCTGACTTTC. The chain carries TRBV7-2 and TRBJ2-6; unclear D gene. Germline values: CDR1 SGHTA, CDR2 FQGNSA. The length of the CDR3 is 17 residues. The germline V and J ends were trimmed by 1 base and 0 bases, with 10 bases remaining between them.

This clonotype was detected many times. This chain links TRBV6-1 with TRBJ2-5; D unresolved. The CDR3 sequence is 17 residues long. Germline assignment: CDR1 MNHNS and CDR2 SASEGT. The ends were cut back, 5 bases at V and 3 bases at J, with 22 bases in the middle. The CDR3 spells CASSSGKGPTWEETQYF. The DNA for the CDR3 is TGTGCCAGCAGTAGTGGAAAAGGCCCTACTTGGGAAGAGACCCAGTACTTC.

This clonotype was recorded a few times. The chain couples TRBV6-6 to TRBJ1-1; D is possibly TRBD1 (5 bases). In germline, CDR1 is MNHNY, CDR2 SVGAGI (reference sequence). The V end lost 0 bases, the J end lost 0 bases, and 8 bases lay between the germline ends. This CDR3 contains 15 residues. The CDR3 DNA reads as TGTGCCAGCAGTTACTCCACAGGCCTGAACACTGAAGCTTTCTTT. This encodes CASSYSTGLNTEAFF.

This clonotype occurred many times. V and J are TRBV20-1 and TRBJ2-5; the D gene could be TRBD1 or TRBD2 (5 bases each). CDR1 and CDR2 (germline): DFQATT, SNEGSKA (reference sequence). The CDR3 has 15 residues. Deletions cut 3 bases from V and 5 bases from J, with 19 bases between. As DNA, the CDR3 is TGCAGTGCTAGCCCCTGGGACGAGGGTTGGGAGACCCAGTACTTC. Protein sequence: CSASPWDEGWETQYF.

This chain links TRBV4-1 with TRBJ2-2, with TRBD1 identical over 7 bases. The germline V gene has CDR1 MGHRA and CDR2 YSYEKL. The CDR3 covers 14 residues. The V segment lost 2 bases and the J segment 13 bases; nucleotides outside the gene matches: 10. The CDR3 is CASSQFGQARGLFF. In DNA form, the CDR3 reads TGCGCCAGCAGCCAATTCGGACAGGCGAGGGGGCTGTTTTTT.

This clonotype was seen a few times. The chain combines TRBV3-1 with TRBJ2-3, with D uncertain. V shed 0 bases and J shed 4 bases, with 8 bases lying between them. Germline CDR1 and CDR2: LGHDT and YNNKEL (reference sequence). The CDR3 has 14 amino acids. CDR3 loop: CASSQDLASDTQYF. DNA of the CDR3: TGTGCCAGCAGCCAAGATTTAGCCTCAGATACGCAGTATTTT.

The V call is TRBV7-9, the J call TRBJ1-2; possible D gene TRBD1, 5 bases. The CDR3 consists of 13 residues. Germline V lookup: CDR1 SEHNR, CDR2 FQNEAQ (reference sequence). Trimming removed 8 bases at V and 7 bases at J, with 17 bases between. In DNA, the CDR3 is TGTGCCAGCTCCCCGAGGGGCATACCTGGCTACACCTTC. Translated: CASSPRGIPGYTF.

The chain couples TRBV20-1 to TRBJ2-5; a weak D match, TRBD2 (5 bases). Germline loops: CDR1 DFQATT, CDR2 SNEGSKA (reference sequence). V was pared by 5 bases and J by 3 bases, with 16 bases between. The CDR3 sequence is 14 residues long. The CDR3 DNA sequence: TGCAGTGCTGGCCTTACTAGGCTAAAAGAGACCCAGTACTTC. Its protein is CSAGLTRLKETQYF.

The V and J genes are TRBV3-1 and TRBJ2-4; 7 nucleotides agree with TRBD2. V shed 5 bases, J shed 3 bases, and the junction held 13 bases outside the gene matches. CDR3 length equals 17 residues. In germline, CDR1 is LGHDT, CDR2 YNNKEL (reference sequence). CDR3 residues: CASSALGTRGSKNIQYF. Written as DNA, the CDR3 is TGTGCCAGCAGCGCGCTGGGGACGCGGGGGAGCAAAAACATTCAGTACTTC.

This chain connects TRBV12-3 or TRBV12-4 to TRBJ2-5, with 7 positions matching TRBD2. The CDR3 extends over 15 amino acids. J lost 1 base, V lost 6 bases, and 8 bases had no gene match. The CDR3 coding sequence is TGTGCCAGCAGGGGAGAGCGGGGAACCCAAGAGACCCAGTACTTC. Translation: CASRGERGTQETQYF.

V usage is TRBV2 and J usage is TRBJ2-3; D is uncertain. From germline, CDR1 is SNHLY and CDR2 FYNNEI. V was pared by 7 bases and J by 4 bases, with 12 bases between. The CDR3 spans 13 residues. CDR3 DNA sequence: TGTGCCAGCATCGGTCAGCTCCCAGATACGCAGTATTTT. Translating gives CASIGQLPDTQYF. Looking up the rest from reference TRBV2 and TRBJ2-3 gives the full variable domain: EPEVTQTPSHQVTQMGQEVILRCVPISNHLYFYWYRQILGQKVEFLVSFYNNEISEKSEIFDDQFSVERPDGSNFTLKIRSTKLEDSAMYFCASIGQLPDTQYFGPGTRLTVL.

This clonotype has just a few counts. The V and J genes are TRBV18 and TRBJ2-7, with D possibly called TRBD1 or TRBD2 (5 bases each). Germline V gives CDR1 KGHSH, CDR2 LQKENI. The CDR3 spans 18 residues. The V end was cut by 0 bases, the J end by 3 bases, with 21 bases between. CDR3 DNA sequence: TGTGCCAGCTCACCACCGGATCTTCGGGGCCCGAGGGTCTACGAGCAGTACTTC. Translation gives CASSPPDLRGPRVYEQYF.

This chain joins TRBV9 and TRBJ2-1; TRBD2 agrees at 8 bases. Germline V gene data show CDR1 as SGDLS and CDR2 as YYNGEE. The CDR3 runs to 16 residues. The V gene end was trimmed by 3 bases and the J gene end by 4 bases; junction bases not matched to a gene: 9. The CDR3 reads CASSDPGVAGYNEQFF. The CDR3 DNA is TGTGCCAGCAGCGACCCTGGGGTAGCGGGATACAATGAGCAGTTCTTC.

The CDR3 nucleotides read TGTGCCAGCAGTTTATTGGTTTCTGGAAGGCAGGGGGTTACTGAAGCTTTCTTT. Translating it yields CASSLLVSGRQGVTEAFF. The chain employs TRBV12-3 or TRBV12-4 and TRBJ1-1, with 7 bases identical to TRBD1. The CDR3 has 18 amino acids. V lost 2 bases, J lost 5 bases, and 17 bases stayed unmatched.

This chain uses TRBV7-9 with TRBJ2-3; maybe TRBD2 (5 bases). V lost 6 bases to trimming and J lost 0 bases, with 13 bases between them. The CDR3 has 15 amino acids. Germline values: CDR1 SEHNR, CDR2 FQNEAQ (reference sequence). Here the CDR3 DNA reads TGTGCCAGCAGTCCCTTAGGCGGGAGCACAGATACGCAGTATTTT. The encoded protein is CASSPLGGSTDTQYF.

There are a few counts of this clonotype. J is TRBJ2-1 and V is TRBV12-3 or TRBV12-4; 7 bases map to TRBD1. J was trimmed by 4 bases and V by 5 bases; bases with no gene match: 8. The CDR3 length is 15 residues. CDR3 sequence reads: CASSLLRGFYNEQFF. The CDR3 nucleotides read TGTGCCAGCAGTCTCCTCAGGGGGTTTTACAATGAGCAGTTCTTC.

CDR3 in amino acids: CASRSDNTDTQYF. The CDR3 DNA follows: TGTGCCAGCAGGTCGGACAACACAGATACGCAGTATTTT. This rearrangement joins TRBV2 to TRBJ2-3, with TRBD1 as a possible D gene (5 bases). V lost 6 bases and J lost 2, with 9 bases in between. Germline V CDR1 and CDR2: SNHLY, FYNNEI. CDR3 length: 13 residues.

V and J are TRBV5-4 and TRBJ2-5; a weak D match, TRBD2 (5 bases). Judging by the DNA end, TRBJ2-1 fits better; the J call may be wrong. The CDR3 sequence is 15 residues long. CDR1 and CDR2 from the germline V gene are SGHNT and YYREEE (reference sequence). CDR3: CASSLASRTDNEQFF. DNA of the CDR3: TGTGCCAGCAGCTTGGCCAGTCGGACTGACAATGAGCAGTTCTTC.

Ten or more counts support this clonotype. One junction end disagrees with the germline gene, perhaps due to a read error. The rearrangement links TRBV5-1 to TRBJ2-7, with 7 bases aligning to TRBD2. Germline lookup yields CDR1 SGHRS and CDR2 YFSETQ. The CDR3 has 13 residues. The CDR3 DNA is TGTGCCAGCAGCTTGGGAGGGGACTACGAGCAGTACTTC. Translated: CASSLGGDYEQYF.

In its sample, this clonotype was seen once. CDR3 bases: TGTGCCAGTAGTATAGGGAAGAGCGGAGCTGACATTCAGTACTTC. Amino acids: CASSIGKSGADIQYF. The gene calls are TRBV19 and TRBJ2-4; possibly TRBD2 for D (5 bases). The CDR3 spans 15 residues. V lost 1 base and J lost 8, with 15 bases in between. The germline V gene has CDR1 LNHDA and CDR2 SQIVND (reference sequence).

This clonotype was detected a few times. The rearrangement links TRBV19 to TRBJ2-4; a possible D gene is TRBD1 (6 bases). This CDR3 is 13 amino acids long. The germline CDR1 and CDR2 sequences are LNHDA and SQIVND (reference sequence). Trimming cost V 1 base and J 6 bases, with 7 bases left between them. The CDR3 DNA reads as TGTGCCAGTAGTATAGGAGGGGGAAACATTCAGTACTTC. Its translation: CASSIGGGNIQYF.

A few counts support this clonotype. V and J are TRBV2 and TRBJ2-4, with D maybe TRBD1 (7 bases). With 6 bases removed from V and 8 bases from J, the gap between germline ends came to 17 bases. This CDR3 is built from 14 residues. The germline gives CDR1 SNHLY, CDR2 FYNNEI. The CDR3 loop reads CASRVRGALHIQYF. CDR3 coding DNA: TGTGCCAGCAGAGTCAGGGGGGCCTTACACATTCAGTACTTC.

This clonotype turned up a few times. V usage is TRBV12-3 or TRBV12-4 and J usage is TRBJ1-2; D remains unclear. There are 14 residues in the CDR3. Trimming pared 7 bases from V and 7 bases from J, leaving 19 bases between. The CDR3 loop is CASTPSSLGRGYTF. The CDR3 DNA sequence: TGTGCCAGCACTCCTTCCTCGTTGGGTCGTGGCTACACCTTC.

This rearrangement joins TRBV7-9 to TRBJ2-5, with 7 bases that match TRBD2. TRBJ2-1 explains the end of the DNA better; the J call may be wrong. Germline-derived CDR1 and CDR2 are SEHNR and FQNEAQ (reference sequence). The length of the CDR3 is 14 residues. The CDR3 nucleotides are TGTGCCAGCAGCTTAGGGGAGGGGTCCAATGAGCAGTTCTTC. It yields the protein CASSLGEGSNEQFF.

This clonotype has a handful of counts. The V call is TRBV5-5, the J call TRBJ2-2; TRBD1 aligns across 8 bases. The CDR3 sequence is 15 residues long. J was trimmed by 6 bases and V by 4 bases; bases with no gene match: 8. Germline V gene lookup returns CDR1 SGHKS and CDR2 YYEKEE (reference sequence). The CDR3: CASSHRTGRAGELFF. In nucleotides, the CDR3 is TGTGCCAGCAGCCACCGGACAGGGCGGGCCGGGGAGCTGTTTTTT. Using reference TRBV5-5 and TRBJ2-2 for the parts outside the CDR3, the full variable domain is DAGVTQSPTHLIKTRGQQVTLRCSPISGHKSVSWYQQVLGQGPQFIFQYYEKEERGRGNFPDRFSARQFPNYSSELNVNALLLGDSALYLCASSHRTGRAGELFFGEGSRLTVL.

The chain uses TRBV3-1 and TRBJ1-1; no clear D gene. CDR1 and CDR2 (germline): LGHDT, YNNKEL (reference sequence). Trimming pared 0 bases from V and 5 bases from J, leaving 7 bases between. This CDR3 is built from 13 residues. DNA for the CDR3: TGTGCCAGCAGCCAAGATCGGAGAACTGAAGCTTTCTTT. Its protein is CASSQDRRTEAFF.

This clonotype was seen only a few times. V is TRBV29-1 and J is TRBJ2-4; no firm D call. The length of the CDR3 is 14 residues. Per the germline V gene, CDR1 is SQVTM and CDR2 is ANQGSEA. V was pared by 5 bases and J by 0 bases, with 11 bases between. CDR3 loop: CSVRLLLAKNIQYF. The DNA of the CDR3 is TGCAGCGTTAGGCTCCTTCTAGCCAAAAACATTCAGTACTTC.

This clonotype was seen only a few times. This sequence joins TRBV5-6 and TRBJ2-3; no reliable D call. V gave up 6 bases and J gave up 0 bases, with 14 bases separating them. The CDR3 is made up of 15 amino acids. The germline V gene has CDR1 SGHDT and CDR2 YYEEEE. The CDR3 DNA is TGTGCCAGCACCTTTCCTCCCGATAGCACAGATACGCAGTATTTT. Encoded protein: CASTFPPDSTDTQYF.

The J gene is TRBJ2-5, the V gene TRBV5-1; D perhaps matches TRBD2 (6 bases). The CDR3 contains 14 residues. With 4 bases removed from V and 4 bases from J, the gap between germline ends came to 14 bases. CDR1 and CDR2 (germline): SGHRS, YFSETQ. CDR3: CASSLTMRGETQYF. DNA for the CDR3: TGCGCCAGCAGCCTTACTATGCGGGGAGAGACCCAGTACTTC.

The chain uses TRBV4-2 and TRBJ2-1; D is undetermined. With 1 base removed from V and 9 bases from J, the gap between germline ends came to 16 bases. The CDR3 is 15 amino acids. Germline lookup yields CDR1 LGHNA and CDR2 YNFKEQ. CDR3 residues: CASSQGQENEAEQFF. CDR3 nucleotide sequence: TGTGCCAGCAGCCAAGGACAAGAAAATGAAGCTGAGCAGTTCTTC.